Below, 13 T cell receptor beta chains from the same sample are listed, as sequenced in a study of OX40 agonist ivuxolimab in advanced cancers. Produced via immunoSEQ multiplex PCR; TCRdb's table is partial and in-frame only. The data contain over 70,000 clones, about 87% of them singletons. The sample here was CD4+ or CD8+ T cells sorted from blood, taken in a trial of the OX40 agonist ivuxolimab. All receptors come from an adult with an advanced solid tumor such as melanoma, head and neck, liver or kidney cancer.

The J gene is TRBJ2-7, the V gene TRBV5-1; 10 bases are a match to TRBD1. CDR1 is SGHRS and CDR2 is YFSETQ in the germline V gene. The CDR3 loop spans 14 amino acids. V lost 3 bases, J lost 3 bases, and 3 bases stayed unmatched. The CDR3 region is CASSSGTGVYEQYF. The CDR3 nucleotides are TGCGCCAGCAGCTCCGGGACAGGGGTCTACGAGCAGTACTTC.

V and J are TRBV5-8 and TRBJ1-1; D is perhaps TRBD1 (5 bases). Trimming pared 0 bases from V and 8 bases from J, leaving 5 bases between. This CDR3 is built from 11 residues. Germline CDR1 reads SGHTS; CDR2 reads YDEGEE. CDR3 protein: CASSLGQEAFF. CDR3 nucleotide sequence: TGTGCCAGCAGCTTGGGACAGGAAGCTTTCTTT.

The V call is TRBV6-5, the J call TRBJ1-2; 7 bases are a match to TRBD1. V lost 5 bases and J lost 7; bases outside the gene matches: 13. The CDR3 spans 15 residues. The germline gives CDR1 MNHEY, CDR2 SVGAGI. In nucleotides, the CDR3 is TGTGCCAGCAGTCCCAACCATAGACAGGGTTCTGGCTACACCTTC. Translating gives CASSPNHRQGSGYTF.

The chain couples TRBV29-1 to TRBJ2-7; TRBD2 is a possible D gene (5 bases). The CDR3 consists of 12 residues. Between the trimmed V and J ends, which lost 7 bases and 5 bases, there was a span of 15 bases. CDR1 is SQVTM, CDR2 ANQGSEA, per germline. The CDR3 bases are TGCAGCGCCGCCCCCAGCGGCAACGAGCAGTACTTC. This codes for CSAAPSGNEQYF.

This clone was found once. This rearrangement joins TRBV19 to TRBJ2-1; TRBD1 agrees at 9 bases. The CDR3 length is 15 residues. Germline V gene data show CDR1 as LNHDA and CDR2 as SQIVND (reference sequence). The junction had 7 bases not matched to a gene; V was cut back by 6 bases and J by 4 bases. Here the CDR3 reads CASSLDRGTYNEQFF. The CDR3 DNA sequence: TGTGCCAGTAGCTTGGACAGGGGTACGTACAATGAGCAGTTCTTC.

This clone was seen a few times. The chain uses TRBV10-1 and TRBJ2-7; 8 bases agree with TRBD2. The CDR3 is 13 amino acids. The V gene's germline CDR1 is WNHNN and CDR2 SYGVQD (reference sequence). V was pared by 2 bases and J by 3 bases, with 0 bases of the junction left unmatched. This chain's CDR3 is CASSEREGYEQYF. DNA for the CDR3: TGCGCCAGCAGTGAGCGGGAGGGCTACGAGCAGTACTTC.

J is TRBJ2-7 and V is TRBV5-4, with D hard to call. Germline V gene data show CDR1 as SGHNT and CDR2 as YYREEE (reference sequence). This CDR3 is 14 amino acids long. Trimming removed 0 bases at V and 2 bases at J, with 9 bases between. CDR3 sequence: CASSLEVDAYEQYF. CDR3 in DNA: TGTGCCAGCAGCTTGGAGGTCGACGCCTACGAGCAGTACTTC.

DNA of the CDR3: TGTGCCATCAGCCCACTTGCGGGCGCTTGGGATACGCAGTATTTT. This gives the protein CAISPLAGAWDTQYF. The chain has TRBV10-3 and TRBJ2-3; D might be TRBD2 (5 bases). The CDR3 spans 15 residues. V was trimmed by 6 bases and J by 6 bases, leaving 19 bases between them. Germline lookup yields CDR1 ENHRY and CDR2 SYGVKD.

The chain carries TRBV29-1 and TRBJ2-7; D ambiguous. CDR1 SQVTM and CDR2 ANQGSEA come from the germline V gene. This CDR3 is built from 13 residues. With 1 base removed from V and 1 base from J, the gap between germline ends came to 8 bases. Written as DNA, the CDR3 is TGCAGCGTTGAAGTGGCGAGTTCCTACGAGCAGTACTTC. This codes for CSVEVASSYEQYF.

The chain couples TRBV19 to TRBJ1-6; a possible D gene is TRBD1 (6 bases). This CDR3 has 14 residues. Per germline, CDR1 LNHDA and CDR2 SQIVND (reference sequence). V dropped 2 bases and J dropped 8 bases, with 10 bases sitting between them. CDR3 bases: TGTGCCAGTAGTATAACTAGGGGGGATTCACCCCTCCACTTT. Protein product: CASSITRGDSPLHF. The whole variable domain, remainder taken from reference TRBV19 and TRBJ1-6, is DGGITQSPKYLFRKEGQNVTLSCEQNLNHDAMYWYRQDPGQGLRLIYYSQIVNDFQKGDIAEGYSVSREKKESFPLTVTSAQKNPTAFYLCASSITRGDSPLHFGNGTRLTVT.

The CDR3 DNA reads TGTGCCAGCGCCGGGGGATCCTACGAGCAGTACTTC. The encoded protein is CASAGGSYEQYF. The V and J genes are TRBV2 and TRBJ2-7; tentatively, D is TRBD2 (6 bases). Germline CDR1 and CDR2: SNHLY and FYNNEI. Trimming took 8 bases from V and 1 from J, leaving 9 bases between them. The CDR3 is made up of 12 amino acids.

This chain uses TRBV2 with TRBJ2-5; tentatively, D is TRBD2 (5 bases). TRBJ2-7 matches the DNA end more closely, so the J call is doubtful. Germline V gene sequence: CDR1 SNHLY, CDR2 FYNNEI. The CDR3 sequence is 16 residues long. CDR3 sequence: CASTRWGADQAYEQYF. The CDR3 region has the DNA TGTGCCAGCACCCGGTGGGGAGCGGACCAAGCCTACGAGCAGTACTTC.

The chain links TRBV5-4 to TRBJ2-1; 7 nucleotides agree with TRBD2. Looked up from germline, CDR1 is SGHNT and CDR2 is YYREEE (reference sequence). This CDR3 contains 15 residues. J lost 15 bases, V lost 2 bases, and 17 bases had no gene match. The CDR3 coding sequence is TGTGCCAGCAGCTTCAACGGGGGACTAACATCCAATCGGTTCTTC. It specifies CASSFNGGLTSNRFF.